These 20 T cell receptor beta chains share one sample of origin, sequenced in a study of cytomegalovirus exposure and HLA in healthy donors. The study ran its PCR with 60 Vbeta and 13 Jbeta primers. Data came from immunoSEQ multiplex PCR; TCRdb stores just in-frame clones and leaves some out. This table holds a few hundred thousand clones, about 90% found once. Sequencing input: PBMCs. These receptors were taken from a girl aged 2 to 10 in good health and CMV-seronegative.

V and J are TRBV7-6 and TRBJ2-5; 10 bases match TRBD1. Unmatched junction bases numbered 12, after V lost 4 bases and J lost 4 bases. The CDR3 is made up of 17 amino acids. Germline V gene lookup returns CDR1 SGHVS and CDR2 FNYEAQ. CDR3 sequence (DNA): TGTGCCAGCAGCTCCGGGACAGGGGTGGGGATAGGAGAGACCCAGTACTTC. Translating it yields CASSSGTGVGIGETQYF.

The chain uses TRBV29-1 and TRBJ2-3; 7 nucleotides line up with TRBD2. Trimming at V came to 4 bases and at J to 4 bases, leaving 8 bases not matched to a gene. The CDR3 spans 14 residues. The germline gives CDR1 SQVTM, CDR2 ANQGSEA. For the CDR3, the DNA is TGCAGCGTTGTGGGTCAGCGGGACCCAGATACGCAGTATTTT. This translates into CSVVGQRDPDTQYF.

This clone was observed once. The germline gene is not matched at one end of the junction; a read error may be the cause. The rearrangement links TRBV7-9 to TRBJ2-3; weak D call: TRBD2 (5 bases). The CDR3 runs to 15 residues. Per the germline V gene, CDR1 is SEHNR and CDR2 is FQNEAQ (reference sequence). The CDR3 sequence: CSSSFPGSSTDTQYF. CDR3 bases: TGTTCCAGCAGCTTTCCGGGGTCTAGCACAGATACGCAGTATTTT.

Here the CDR3 reads CTSSQETGLLVNTEAFF. The CDR3 DNA is TGCACCAGCAGCCAAGAAACAGGTCTTCTCGTAAACACTGAAGCTTTCTTT. This sequence joins TRBV1 and TRBJ1-1; no DNA check was done on the table's D call, TRBD1. TRBV1 is termed a pseudogene. CDR3 length: 17 amino acids.

This chain connects TRBV6-4 to TRBJ1-4; 8 nucleotides align to TRBD1. The V segment lost 5 bases and the J segment 8 bases; nucleotides outside the gene matches: 7. The length of the CDR3 is 14 residues. Germline V gene lookup returns CDR1 MRHNA and CDR2 SNTAGT. The CDR3 spells CASSTGTGGEKLFF. The CDR3 DNA follows: TGTGCCAGCAGTACCGGGACAGGAGGCGAAAAACTGTTTTTT.

The chain combines TRBV25-1 with TRBJ1-1, with unresolved D. Per the germline V gene, CDR1 is MGHDK and CDR2 is SYGVNS. V shed 7 bases and J shed 1 base, with 13 bases lying between them. This CDR3 spans 14 amino acids. This chain's CDR3 is CASMLAGQNTEAFF. The CDR3, as DNA: TGTGCCAGCATGTTGGCAGGCCAGAACACTGAAGCTTTCTTT.

The chain has TRBV5-4 and TRBJ1-1, with 8 nucleotides matching TRBD1. CDR3 size: 16 residues. Germline-derived CDR1 and CDR2 are SGHNT and YYREEE (reference sequence). The J segment lost 2 bases and the V segment lost 4 bases, leaving 10 bases of the junction unmatched. The CDR3 loop reads CASSPRQGLGNTEAFF. For the CDR3, the DNA is TGTGCCAGCAGCCCCCGACAGGGGCTTGGAAACACTGAAGCTTTCTTT.

The chain links TRBV5-1 to TRBJ1-4, with TRBD1 matching 8 bases. CDR3 length equals 16 residues. The junction had 11 bases not matched to a gene; V was cut back by 2 bases and J by 8 bases. Per the germline V gene, CDR1 is SGHRS and CDR2 is YFSETQ. For the CDR3, the DNA is TGCGCCAGCAGCTTCGGCAGACAGGGGAGAGAAGAAAAACTGTTTTTT. Translated, it gives CASSFGRQGREEKLFF.

This clone was counted a single time. This chain uses TRBV5-1 with TRBJ2-3; TRBD2 matches 9 bases. CDR1 and CDR2 from the germline V gene are SGHRS and YFSETQ. This CDR3 is 18 amino acids long. Unmatched junction bases numbered 17, after V lost 4 bases and J lost 5 bases. The CDR3 sequence: CASSRATAGGPTKDTQYF. The CDR3 nucleotides read TGCGCCAGCAGCAGGGCGACAGCGGGGGGCCCTACCAAAGATACGCAGTATTTT.

The V gene is TRBV11-3, the J gene TRBJ2-1; TRBD2 matches at 8 bases. The CDR3 runs 17 residues. Germline CDR1 and CDR2: SGHNT and YENEEA. V shed 0 bases and J 2 bases; nucleotides not matched to a gene: 6. The CDR3 loop is CASSLEMSGSPYNEQFF. For the CDR3, the DNA is TGTGCCAGCAGCTTAGAAATGAGCGGGAGTCCCTACAATGAGCAGTTCTTC.

The V call is TRBV6-1, the J call TRBJ1-5; unclear D gene. Germline V CDR1 and CDR2: MNHNS, SASEGT. V dropped 4 bases and J dropped 1 base, with 14 bases sitting between them. The CDR3 runs to 16 residues. CDR3 sequence reads: CASSVRPEGSNQPQHF. The CDR3 DNA reads TGTGCCAGCAGTGTGCGGCCCGAGGGAAGCAATCAGCCCCAGCATTTT.

The V and J genes are TRBV9 and TRBJ2-7, with 9 nucleotides matching TRBD2. CDR1 and CDR2 (germline): SGDLS, YYNGEE. The V segment lost 5 bases and the J segment 2 bases; nucleotides outside the gene matches: 8. The CDR3 length is 15 residues. The CDR3 coding sequence is TGTGCCAGCAGTGGGGGGGCTAGCGGGACCTACGAGCAGTACTTC. Amino acid sequence: CASSGGASGTYEQYF.

J is TRBJ2-7 and V is TRBV9; 8 nucleotides agree with TRBD2. The CDR3 totals 13 residues. Germline V lookup: CDR1 SGDLS, CDR2 YYNGEE. The V segment lost 0 bases and the J segment 6 bases; nucleotides outside the gene matches: 2. The CDR3 region is CASSVDSGTEQYF. Written as DNA, the CDR3 is TGTGCCAGCAGCGTAGATAGCGGGACCGAGCAGTACTTC.

This chain links TRBV9 with TRBJ2-7; 11 nucleotides align to TRBD2. With 3 bases clipped from V and 6 bases from J, the junction kept 8 bases outside the gene matches. This CDR3 has 15 amino acids. Looked up from germline, CDR1 is SGDLS and CDR2 is YYNGEE. DNA for the CDR3: TGTGCCAGCAGCGCCGACCTAGCGGGAGGCGGCGAGCAGTACTTC. Translating gives CASSADLAGGGEQYF.

The chain links TRBV30 to TRBJ1-5; D gene unclear. V lost 1 base, J lost 4 bases, and 8 bases lay in between. The CDR3 extends over 13 amino acids. The germline V gene encodes CDR1 GTSNPN and CDR2 SVGIG (reference sequence). DNA for the CDR3: TGTGCCTGGAGTGCCGAGGGAAATCAGCCCCAGCATTTT. This gives the protein CAWSAEGNQPQHF.

The genes are TRBV5-1 and TRBJ1-2, with 8 bases identical to TRBD1. Losses at the gene ends were 4 bases for V and 5 bases for J; bases not matched to a gene: 7. CDR1 is SGHRS, CDR2 YFSETQ, per germline. The CDR3 totals 14 residues. The DNA of the CDR3 is TGCGCCAGCAGCACCGGACAGGGATGGTATGGCTACACCTTC. Its translation is CASSTGQGWYGYTF.

This clone has just one count. The chain couples TRBV11-1 to TRBJ2-3; 9 nucleotides line up with TRBD1. The CDR3 spans 15 residues. Per germline, CDR1 SGHAT and CDR2 FQDESV (reference sequence). Germline trimming cut 7 bases from V and 3 bases from J; bases unmatched to any gene: 8. The CDR3 loop is CASNPSGTGTDTQYF. The CDR3 DNA reads as TGTGCCAGCAACCCATCCGGGACAGGGACAGATACGCAGTATTTT.

The chain is built from TRBV6-5 and TRBJ2-5; TRBD1 is a possible D gene (5 bases). Trimming left V 7 bases short and J 11 bases short, with 17 bases between. In germline, CDR1 is MNHEY, CDR2 SVGAGI. The CDR3 contains 12 residues. This chain's CDR3 is CASTDKGASQYF. The DNA of the CDR3 is TGTGCCAGCACAGACAAAGGGGCGTCGCAGTACTTC.

The genes are TRBV18 and TRBJ1-4, with 7 bases lining up with TRBD1. The CDR3 length is 15 residues. The germline gives CDR1 KGHSH, CDR2 LQKENI. Unmatched junction bases numbered 7, after V lost 4 bases and J lost 5 bases. The CDR3 region has the DNA TGTGCCAGCTCACAAACGACAGGGTTAAATGAAAAACTGTTTTTT. Protein product: CASSQTTGLNEKLFF.

The genes are TRBV2 and TRBJ1-2; TRBD1 might be the D (6 bases). The CDR3 runs to 13 residues. The germline V gene encodes CDR1 SNHLY and CDR2 FYNNEI. Trimming took off 6 bases at V and 4 bases at J, with 12 bases between the two ends. CDR3 nucleotide sequence: TGTGCCAGCAGGGGGGCAGGGGCCTATGGCTACACCTTC. This sequence encodes CASRGAGAYGYTF.